These 4 T cell receptor beta chains were sequenced from one sample in a study of Ad26.COV2.S vaccination and SARS-CoV-2 variants. Treatment meaning: roughly 19 received Ad26.COV2.S at low or high dose, single or two shots; about 5 received placebo; per-sample allocation not given. After the first vaccine or placebo injection, samples were drawn on day 63. The table came from immunoSEQ multiplex PCR; TCRdb's copy has only in-frame clones and leaves some out. The data show 320,000 or so clones, approximately 87% seen once. Sequenced here: peripheral blood, sampled in a trial of Ad26.COV2.S vaccine versus placebo. These receptors were obtained from a person aged 18-60 years who received the Ad26.COV2.S COVID-19 vaccine or a placebo.

This CDR3 reads CASSLLGETQYF. The CDR3 DNA follows: TGTGCCAGCAGCTTACTGGGAGAGACCCAGTACTTC. The chain carries TRBV7-3 and TRBJ2-5; D is ambiguous. Trimming stripped 2 bases from V and 4 bases from J, with 5 bases between. The CDR3 extends over 12 amino acids. CDR1 is SGHTA, CDR2 FQGTGA, per germline.

The chain links TRBV4-1 to TRBJ1-5; D remains ambiguous. From germline, CDR1 is MGHRA and CDR2 YSYEKL. The V and J ends lost 0 bases and 0 bases respectively, with 21 bases between them. The CDR3 extends over 20 amino acids. The CDR3 DNA reads as TGCGCCAGCAGCCAAGATCCACCTGTGTCAGCCAGTTATAGCAATCAGCCCCAGCATTTT. Translating it yields CASSQDPPVSASYSNQPQHF.

The rearrangement uses TRBV27 and TRBJ2-1, with a tentative D call TRBD2 (7 bases). Germline V gene lookup returns CDR1 MNHEY and CDR2 SMNVEV (reference sequence). The CDR3 covers 15 residues. V shed 7 bases and J shed 5 bases, with 18 bases lying between them. CDR3 DNA sequence: TGTGCCAGCACCTCAGGGGCTAGCGGACACAATGAGCAGTTCTTC. The encoded protein is CASTSGASGHNEQFF.

The gene calls are TRBV7-2 and TRBJ1-2; no clear D. Trimming cost V 3 bases and J 2 bases, with 7 bases left between them. Per germline, CDR1 SGHTA and CDR2 FQGNSA. The CDR3 extends over 13 amino acids. The CDR3, as DNA: TGTGCCAGCAGCTTCGGCCAGAACTATGGCTACACCTTC. As protein: CASSFGQNYGYTF.